This T cell receptor (beta chain) was profiled in a study of T-cell memory formation after mild COVID-19. TCRdb called the 5' RACE reads again in MiXCR, with one record for every CDR3 protein. This sample has roughly 370,000 distinct CDR3 sequences; roughly 15% occur once, and the top ten carry 20% to 25%. Germline assignment: CDR1 SQVTM and CDR2 ANQGSEA. Trimming cost V 7 bases and J 0 bases, with 13 bases left between them. This CDR3 is built from 13 residues. Material for sequencing was PBMCs or a T cell subset sorted from them (not recorded which). The source of this sequence is a man younger than 35 who had mild COVID-19 (a few samples of this study predate the infection). Cell type and time point are not known. The chain employs TRBV29-1 and TRBJ2-7; no definite D call. The CDR3 DNA sequence: TGCAGCGCCCGGTCGCATTCCTCCTACGAGCAGTACGTC. This gives the protein CSARSHSSYEQYV.